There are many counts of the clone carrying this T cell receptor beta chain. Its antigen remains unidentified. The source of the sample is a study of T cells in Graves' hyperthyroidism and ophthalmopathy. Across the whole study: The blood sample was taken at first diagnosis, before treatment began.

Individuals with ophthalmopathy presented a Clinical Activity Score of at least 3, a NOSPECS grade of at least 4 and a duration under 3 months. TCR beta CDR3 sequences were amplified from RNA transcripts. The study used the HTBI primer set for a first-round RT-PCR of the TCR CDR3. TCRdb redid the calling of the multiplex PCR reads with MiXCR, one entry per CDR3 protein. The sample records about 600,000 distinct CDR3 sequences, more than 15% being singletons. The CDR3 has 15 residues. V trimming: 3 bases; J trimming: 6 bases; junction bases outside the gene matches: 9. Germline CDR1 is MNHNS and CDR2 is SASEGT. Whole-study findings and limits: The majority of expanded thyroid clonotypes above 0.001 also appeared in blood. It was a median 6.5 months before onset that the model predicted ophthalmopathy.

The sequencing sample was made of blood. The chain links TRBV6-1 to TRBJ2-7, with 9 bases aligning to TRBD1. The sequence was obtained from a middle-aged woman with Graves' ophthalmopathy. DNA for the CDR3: TGTGCCAGCAGTGATCGGACAGGGGAAGGGTCCGAGCAGTACTTC. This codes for CASSDRTGEGSEQYF.